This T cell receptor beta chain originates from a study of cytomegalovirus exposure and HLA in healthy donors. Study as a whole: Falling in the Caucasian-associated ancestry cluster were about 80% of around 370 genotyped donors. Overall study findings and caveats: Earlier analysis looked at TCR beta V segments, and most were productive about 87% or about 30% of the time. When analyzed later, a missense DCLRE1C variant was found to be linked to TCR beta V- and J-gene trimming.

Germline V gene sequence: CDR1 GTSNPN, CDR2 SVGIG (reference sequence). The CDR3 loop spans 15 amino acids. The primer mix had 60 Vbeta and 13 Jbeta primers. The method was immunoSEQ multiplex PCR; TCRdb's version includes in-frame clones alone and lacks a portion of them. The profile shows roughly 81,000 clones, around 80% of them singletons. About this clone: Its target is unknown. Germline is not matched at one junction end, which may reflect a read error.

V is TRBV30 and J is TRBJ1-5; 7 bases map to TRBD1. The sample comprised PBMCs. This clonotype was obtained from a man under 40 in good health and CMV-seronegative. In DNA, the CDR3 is TGTCCCTGGAGTACCCGACAGGGAGACAATCAGCCCCAGCATTTT. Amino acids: CPWSTRQGDNQPQHF.